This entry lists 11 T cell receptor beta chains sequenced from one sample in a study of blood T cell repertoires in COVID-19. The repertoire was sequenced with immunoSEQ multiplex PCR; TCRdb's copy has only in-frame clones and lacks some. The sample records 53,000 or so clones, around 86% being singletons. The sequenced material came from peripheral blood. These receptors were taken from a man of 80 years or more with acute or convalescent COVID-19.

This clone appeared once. The CDR3: CASIPRTGGNTIYF. The DNA for the CDR3 is TGTGCCAGTATCCCTCGGACAGGCGGAAACACCATATATTTT. The chain joins TRBV19 to TRBJ1-3; 7 bases agree with TRBD1. Trimming at V came to 7 bases and at J to 4 bases, leaving 7 bases not matched to a gene. This CDR3 region has 14 residues. In germline, CDR1 is LNHDA, CDR2 SQIVND (reference sequence).

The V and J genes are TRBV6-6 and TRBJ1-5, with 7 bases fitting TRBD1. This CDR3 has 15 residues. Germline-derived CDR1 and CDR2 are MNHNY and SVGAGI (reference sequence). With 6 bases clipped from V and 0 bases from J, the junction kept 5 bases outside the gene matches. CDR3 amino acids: CASRSDRYSNQPQHF. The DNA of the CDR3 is TGTGCCAGCAGATCGGACAGGTATAGCAATCAGCCCCAGCATTTT.

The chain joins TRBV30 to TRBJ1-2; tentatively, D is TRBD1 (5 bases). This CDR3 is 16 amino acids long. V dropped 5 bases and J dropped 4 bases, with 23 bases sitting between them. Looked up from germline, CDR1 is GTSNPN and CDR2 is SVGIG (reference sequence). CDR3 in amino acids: CAWFPGLPKGGYGYTF. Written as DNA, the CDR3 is TGTGCCTGGTTCCCGGGACTCCCGAAGGGAGGCTATGGCTACACCTTC.

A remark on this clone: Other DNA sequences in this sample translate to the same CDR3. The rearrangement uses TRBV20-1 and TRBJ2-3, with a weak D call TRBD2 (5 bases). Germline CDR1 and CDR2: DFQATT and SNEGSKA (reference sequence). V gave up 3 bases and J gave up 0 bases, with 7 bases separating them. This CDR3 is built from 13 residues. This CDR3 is CSASSGSTDTQYF. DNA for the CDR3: TGCAGTGCTAGTTCGGGGAGCACAGATACGCAGTATTTT.

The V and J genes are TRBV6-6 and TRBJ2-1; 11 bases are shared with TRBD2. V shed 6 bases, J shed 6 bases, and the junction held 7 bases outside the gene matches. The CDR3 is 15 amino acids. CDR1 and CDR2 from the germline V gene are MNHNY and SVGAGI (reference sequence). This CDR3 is CASRLTSGVSNEQFF. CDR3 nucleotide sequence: TGTGCCAGCAGATTGACTAGCGGGGTAAGCAATGAGCAGTTCTTC.

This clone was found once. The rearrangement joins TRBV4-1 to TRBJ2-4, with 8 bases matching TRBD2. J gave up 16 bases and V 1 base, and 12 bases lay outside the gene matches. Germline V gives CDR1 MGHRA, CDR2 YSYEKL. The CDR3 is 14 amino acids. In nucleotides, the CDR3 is TGCGCCAGCAGCCAAGCGGGGGGGGTCACGGGGACCTACTTC. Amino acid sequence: CASSQAGGVTGTYF.

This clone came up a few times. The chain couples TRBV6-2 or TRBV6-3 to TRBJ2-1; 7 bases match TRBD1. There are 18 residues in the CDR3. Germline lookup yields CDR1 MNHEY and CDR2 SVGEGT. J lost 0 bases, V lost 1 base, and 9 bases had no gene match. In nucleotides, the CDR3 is TGTGCCAGCAGTTACTTTATGGGACAGTCTCTCTCCTACAATGAGCAGTTCTTC. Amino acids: CASSYFMGQSLSYNEQFF.

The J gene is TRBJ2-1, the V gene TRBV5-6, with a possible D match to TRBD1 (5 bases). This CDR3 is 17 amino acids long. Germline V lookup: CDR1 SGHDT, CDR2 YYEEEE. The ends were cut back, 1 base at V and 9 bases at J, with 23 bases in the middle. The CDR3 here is CASSLWGRQAPTGEQFF. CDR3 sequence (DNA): TGTGCCAGCAGCTTGTGGGGCAGGCAGGCCCCCACCGGTGAGCAGTTCTTC.

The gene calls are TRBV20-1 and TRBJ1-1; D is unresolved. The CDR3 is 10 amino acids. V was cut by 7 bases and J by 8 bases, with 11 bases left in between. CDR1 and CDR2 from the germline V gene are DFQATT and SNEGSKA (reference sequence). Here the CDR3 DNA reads TGCAGTGTCGGGTCCCTAGAAGCTTTCTTT. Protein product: CSVGSLEAFF.

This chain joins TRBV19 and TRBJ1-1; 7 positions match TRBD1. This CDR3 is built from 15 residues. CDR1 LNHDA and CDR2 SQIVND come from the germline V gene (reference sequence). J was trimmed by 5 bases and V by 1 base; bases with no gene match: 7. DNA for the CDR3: TGTGCCAGTAGTATAGTCTTCGGCAGGGGGACTGAAGCTTTCTTT. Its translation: CASSIVFGRGTEAFF.

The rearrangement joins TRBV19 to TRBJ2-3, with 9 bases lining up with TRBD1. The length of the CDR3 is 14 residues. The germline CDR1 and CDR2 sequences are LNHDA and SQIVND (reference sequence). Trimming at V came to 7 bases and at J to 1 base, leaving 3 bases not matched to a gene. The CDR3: CASTRDRGTDTQYF. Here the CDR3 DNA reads TGTGCCAGTACCAGGGACAGGGGCACAGATACGCAGTATTTT.